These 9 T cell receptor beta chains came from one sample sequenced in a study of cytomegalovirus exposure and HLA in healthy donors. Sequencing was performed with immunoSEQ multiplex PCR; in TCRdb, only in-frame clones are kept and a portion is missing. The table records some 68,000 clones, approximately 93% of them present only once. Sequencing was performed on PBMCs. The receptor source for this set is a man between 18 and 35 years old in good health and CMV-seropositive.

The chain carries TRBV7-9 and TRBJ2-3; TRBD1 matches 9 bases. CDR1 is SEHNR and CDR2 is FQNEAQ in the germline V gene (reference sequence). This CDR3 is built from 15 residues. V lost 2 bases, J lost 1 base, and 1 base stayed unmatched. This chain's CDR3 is CASSLTGGGTDTQYF. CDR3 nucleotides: TGTGCCAGCAGCTTAACAGGGGGCGGCACAGATACGCAGTATTTT.

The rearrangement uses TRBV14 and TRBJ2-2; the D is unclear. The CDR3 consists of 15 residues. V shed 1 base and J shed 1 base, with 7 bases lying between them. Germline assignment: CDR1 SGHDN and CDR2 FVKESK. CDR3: CASSQVRGNTGELFF. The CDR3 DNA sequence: TGTGCCAGCAGCCAAGTTAGAGGGAACACCGGGGAGCTGTTTTTT.

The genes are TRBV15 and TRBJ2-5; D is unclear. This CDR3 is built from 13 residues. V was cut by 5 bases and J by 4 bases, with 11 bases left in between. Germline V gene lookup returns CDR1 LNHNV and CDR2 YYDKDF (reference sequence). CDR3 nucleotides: TGTGCCACCAGCCGGCGGCAGTCAGAGACCCAGTACTTC. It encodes CATSRRQSETQYF.

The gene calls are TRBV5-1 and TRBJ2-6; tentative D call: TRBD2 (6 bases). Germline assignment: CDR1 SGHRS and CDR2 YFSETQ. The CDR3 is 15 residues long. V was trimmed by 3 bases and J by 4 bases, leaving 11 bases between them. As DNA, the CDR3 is TGCGCCAGCAGCTCCACCGGGAGCGGGGCCAACGTCCTGACTTTC. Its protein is CASSSTGSGANVLTF.

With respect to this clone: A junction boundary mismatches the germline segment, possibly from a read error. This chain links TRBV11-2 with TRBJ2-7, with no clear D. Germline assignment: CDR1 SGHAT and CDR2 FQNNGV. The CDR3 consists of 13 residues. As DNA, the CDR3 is TGTGCCAGCGAGGAGAGAGGTGGTTACGAGCAGTGCTTC. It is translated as CASEERGGYEQCF.

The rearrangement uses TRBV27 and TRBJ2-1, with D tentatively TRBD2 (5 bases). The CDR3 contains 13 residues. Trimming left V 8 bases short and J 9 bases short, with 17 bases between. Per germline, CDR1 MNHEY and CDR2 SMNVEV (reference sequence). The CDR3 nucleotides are TGTGCCAGCCAACCGTTTTTCCGGGGTGAGCAGTTCTTC. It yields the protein CASQPFFRGEQFF.

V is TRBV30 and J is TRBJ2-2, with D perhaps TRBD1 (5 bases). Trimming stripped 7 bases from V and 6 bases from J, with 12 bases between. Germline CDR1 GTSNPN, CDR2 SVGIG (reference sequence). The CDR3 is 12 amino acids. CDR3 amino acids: CALSRVSGELFF. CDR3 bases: TGTGCCTTGTCCAGGGTATCCGGGGAGCTGTTTTTT. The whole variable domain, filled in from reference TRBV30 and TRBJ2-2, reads SQTIHQWPATLVQPVGSPLSLECTVEGTSNPNLYWYRQAAGRGLQLLFYSVGIGQISSEVPQNLSASRPQDRQFILSSKKLLLSDSGFYLCALSRVSGELFFGEGSRLTVL.

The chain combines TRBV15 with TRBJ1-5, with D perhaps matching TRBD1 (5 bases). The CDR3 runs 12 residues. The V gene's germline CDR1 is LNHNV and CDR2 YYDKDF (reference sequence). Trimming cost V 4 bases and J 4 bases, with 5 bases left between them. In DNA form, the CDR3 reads TGTGCCACCAGCACAGGGAATCAGCCCCAGCATTTT. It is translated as CATSTGNQPQHF.

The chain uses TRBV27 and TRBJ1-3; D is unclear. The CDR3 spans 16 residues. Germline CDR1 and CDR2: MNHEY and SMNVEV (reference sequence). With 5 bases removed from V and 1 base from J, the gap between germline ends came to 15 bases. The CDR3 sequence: CASSARVPRSGNTIYF. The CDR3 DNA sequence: TGTGCCAGCAGTGCCCGCGTCCCACGGTCTGGAAACACCATATATTTT.